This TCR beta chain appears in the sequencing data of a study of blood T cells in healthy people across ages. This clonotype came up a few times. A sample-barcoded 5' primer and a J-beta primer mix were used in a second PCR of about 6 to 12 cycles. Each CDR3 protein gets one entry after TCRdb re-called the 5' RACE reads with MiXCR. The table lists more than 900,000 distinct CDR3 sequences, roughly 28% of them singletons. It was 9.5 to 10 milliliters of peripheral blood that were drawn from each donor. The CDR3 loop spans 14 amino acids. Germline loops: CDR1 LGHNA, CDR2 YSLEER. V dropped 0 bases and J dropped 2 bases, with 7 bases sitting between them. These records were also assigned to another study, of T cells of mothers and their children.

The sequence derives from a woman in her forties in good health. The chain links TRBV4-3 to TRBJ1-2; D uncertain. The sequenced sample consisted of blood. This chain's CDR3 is CASSQDMGNYGYTF. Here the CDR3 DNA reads TGCGCCAGCAGCCAAGATATGGGGAACTATGGCTACACCTTC.